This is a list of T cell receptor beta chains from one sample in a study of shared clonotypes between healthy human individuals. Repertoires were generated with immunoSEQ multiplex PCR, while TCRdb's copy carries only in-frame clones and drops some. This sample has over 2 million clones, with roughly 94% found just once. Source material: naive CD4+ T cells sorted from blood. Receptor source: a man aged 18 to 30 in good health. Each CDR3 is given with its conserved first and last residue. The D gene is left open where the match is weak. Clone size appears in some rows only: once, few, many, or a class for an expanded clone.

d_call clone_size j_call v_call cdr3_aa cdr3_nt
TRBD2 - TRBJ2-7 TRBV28 CASSYLAGYEQYF TGTGCCAGCAGCTATCTAGCGGGCTACGAGCAGTACTTC
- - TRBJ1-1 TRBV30 CAWSVGLGGYRDTEAFF TGTGCCTGGAGTGTAGGCCTTGGGGGGTATCGGGACACTGAAGCTTTCTTT
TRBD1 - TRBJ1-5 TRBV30 CAWSTGQGEFNQPQHF TGTGCCTGGAGTACCGGACAGGGCGAGTTCAATCAGCCCCAGCATTTT
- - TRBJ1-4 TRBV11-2 CASSQRRATLTKLFF TGTGCCAGCAGCCAGAGGAGGGCGACGTTGACTAAACTGTTTTTT
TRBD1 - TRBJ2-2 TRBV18 CASSGQGTGELFF TGTGCCAGCTCGGGACAGGGGACCGGGGAGCTGTTTTTT
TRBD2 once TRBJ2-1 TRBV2 CASDRLTSGIENEQFF TGTGCCAGCGATCGGCTGACTAGCGGGATAGAAAATGAGCAGTTCTTC
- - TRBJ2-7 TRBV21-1 CASSKARGEQYF TGTGCCAGCAGCAAAGCGCGGGGCGAGCAGTACTTC
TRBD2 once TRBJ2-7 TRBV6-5 CASSYGLAGVPYEQYF TGTGCCAGCAGTTACGGACTAGCGGGCGTTCCCTACGAGCAGTACTTC
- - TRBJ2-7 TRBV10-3 CAISRTSSYEQYF TGTGCCATCAGTAGGACATCCTCCTACGAGCAGTACTTC
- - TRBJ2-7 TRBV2 CASTLEQGDSYEQYF TGTGCCAGCACCCTAGAACAGGGAGATTCGTACGAGCAGTACTTC
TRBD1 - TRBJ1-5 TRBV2 CASSGWTGSNQPQHF TGTGCCAGCAGTGGATGGACAGGAAGCAATCAGCCCCAGCATTTT
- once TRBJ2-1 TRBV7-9 CASSLVLYEQFF TGTGCCAGCAGCTTAGTTCTCTATGAGCAGTTCTTC
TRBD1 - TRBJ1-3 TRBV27 CASRDRAGNTIYF TGTGCCAGCAGGGACAGGGCTGGAAACACCATATATTTT
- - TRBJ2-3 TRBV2 CATREKSLARTDTQYF TGTGCCACCCGAGAGAAGAGTCTAGCCCGCACAGATACGCAGTATTTT
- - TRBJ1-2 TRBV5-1 CASSSEGNGYTF TGCGCCAGCAGCTCCGAAGGGAATGGCTACACCTTC
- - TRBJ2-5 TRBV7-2 CASSFGRAGPETQYF TGTGCCAGCAGCTTTGGTCGCGCGGGACCAGAGACCCAGTACTTC
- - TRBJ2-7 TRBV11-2 CASSSRTNTYEQYF TGTGCCAGCAGCTCAAGGACTAACACCTACGAGCAGTACTTC
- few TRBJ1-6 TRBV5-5 CASSFNRATNNSPLHF TGTGCCAGCAGCTTTAACAGGGCCACTAATAATTCACCCCTCCACTTT
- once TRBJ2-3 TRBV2 CASLRGQSTDTQYF TGTGCCAGCCTCAGAGGACAGTCGACAGATACGCAGTATTTT
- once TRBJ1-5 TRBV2 CASRRDSNQPQHF TGTGCCAGCAGAAGGGATAGCAATCAGCCCCAGCATTTT
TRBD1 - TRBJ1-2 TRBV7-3 CASSPTRDSYGYTF TGTGCCAGCAGCCCGACTAGGGACAGCTATGGCTACACCTTC
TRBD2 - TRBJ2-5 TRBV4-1 CASSQDVGLAGAQETQYF TGCGCCAGCAGCCAAGACGTTGGCTTAGCGGGAGCACAAGAGACCCAGTACTTC
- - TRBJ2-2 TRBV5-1 CASSLGADITGELFF TGCGCCAGCAGCTTAGGGGCAGATATCACCGGGGAGCTGTTTTTT
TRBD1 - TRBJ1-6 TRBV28 CASSLTGQGVYNSPLHF TGTGCCAGCAGTTTAACGGGACAGGGGGTCTATAATTCACCCCTCCACTTT
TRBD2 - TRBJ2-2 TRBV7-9 CASSFLAGDTGELFF TGTGCCAGCAGCTTCCTAGCGGGGGACACCGGGGAGCTGTTTTTT
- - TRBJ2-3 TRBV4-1 CASSQGGASTDTQYF TGCGCCAGCAGCCAAGGGGGAGCAAGCACAGATACGCAGTATTTT
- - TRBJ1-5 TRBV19 CASSTLETLFQPQHF TGTGCCAGTAGTACCCTCGAGACTCTGTTCCAGCCCCAGCATTTT
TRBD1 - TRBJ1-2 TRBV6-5 CASSSTGEGYTF TGTGCCAGCAGCTCGACAGGGGAAGGCTACACCTTC
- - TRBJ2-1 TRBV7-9 CASSYGESYNEQFF TGTGCCAGCAGCTATGGCGAGTCCTACAATGAGCAGTTCTTC
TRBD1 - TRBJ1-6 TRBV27 CASSPTGQGNSPLHF TGTGCCAGCAGTCCGACGGGACAGGGGAATTCACCCCTCCACTTT
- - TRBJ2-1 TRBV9 CASSAGPEDLGQFF TGTGCCAGCAGCGCCGGACCGGAGGACCTAGGGCAGTTCTTC
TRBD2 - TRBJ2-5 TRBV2 CASSEVLAGGGTQYF TGTGCCAGCAGTGAGGTCCTAGCGGGAGGGGGGACCCAGTACTTC
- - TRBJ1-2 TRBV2 CASKWDGGGGGYTF TGTGCCAGCAAATGGGATGGAGGGGGTGGTGGCTACACCTTC
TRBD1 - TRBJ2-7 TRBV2 CASSRDRSSYEQYF TGTGCCAGCAGTCGGGACAGGAGCTCCTACGAGCAGTACTTC
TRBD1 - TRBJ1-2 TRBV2 CASSPSGQGITNYGYTF TGTGCCAGCAGCCCTTCGGGACAGGGAATTACTAACTATGGCTACACCTTC
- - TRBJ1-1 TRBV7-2 CASSLGLGEEAFF TGTGCCAGCAGCTTAGGGTTAGGCGAAGAAGCTTTCTTT
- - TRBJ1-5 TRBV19 CASSIRIGDQPQHF TGTGCCAGTAGTATCCGTATAGGGGATCAGCCCCAGCATTTT
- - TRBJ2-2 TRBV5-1 CASSLRTDNTGELFF TGCGCCAGCAGCTTGCGGACCGACAACACCGGGGAGCTGTTTTTT
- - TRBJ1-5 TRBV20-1 CSAKREQPQHF TGCAGTGCTAAACGGGAGCAGCCCCAGCATTTT
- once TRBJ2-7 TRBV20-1 CSARVEYEQYF TGCAGTGCTCGAGTGGAGTACGAGCAGTACTTC
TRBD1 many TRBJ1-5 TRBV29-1 CSVGTGNQPQHF TGCAGCGTTGGGACAGGGAATCAGCCCCAGCATTTT